This T cell receptor (beta chain) was captured in a study of T-cell reconstitution after alpha-beta-depleted transplantation in children. TCRbeta library construction was performed incorporating unique molecular identifiers. A single record per CDR3 protein comes from TCRdb applying MiXCR to the PCR reads. The table has hundreds of thousands of distinct CDR3 sequences, roughly 15% seen once. This CDR3 is built from 14 residues. V lost 5 bases to trimming and J lost 2 bases; unmatched junction nucleotides: 6. Germline values: CDR1 DFQATT, CDR2 SNEGSKA (reference sequence). The sample in question was PBMCs from the stem cell graft donor, obtained from the stem cell graft. This TCR was recovered from a human donor who donated a stem cell graft to a child with acute myeloid leukemia. The rearrangement links TRBV20-1 to TRBJ1-1; TRBD1 agrees at 9 bases. Written as DNA, the CDR3 is TGCAGTGCTCCTAAGACAGGGGGAAACACTGAAGCTTTCTTT. This encodes CSAPKTGGNTEAFF.